The entry that follows covers one TCR beta chain sequence. The data belong to a study of cytotoxic CD8 clonotypes in ibrutinib-treated CLL. Produced via immunoSEQ multiplex PCR; TCRdb's table is partial and in-frame only. The top ten clones hold just under 6.5% of a sample with approximately 320,000 clones, over 55% of them seen once. This specimen was PBMCs, taken after 36 months of ibrutinib treatment. The TCR comes from a human donor with chronic lymphocytic leukemia.

The DNA of the CDR3 is TGTGCCAGCAGCTTATGCGGGGCCCAGAGCGGGCAGTACTTC. Residues: CASSLCGAQSGQYF. V and J are TRBV7-7 and TRBJ2-7; D may be TRBD2 (6 bases). Germline V gene lookup returns CDR1 SSHAT and CDR2 FNYEAQ (reference sequence). This CDR3 region has 14 residues. Trimming stripped 2 bases from V and 9 bases from J, with 17 bases between.